This is a list of T cell receptor beta chains from one sample in a study of metastatic and nonmetastatic thyroid tumors. TCRdb recomputed clones from the PCR reads via MiXCR. The sample lists tens of thousands of clones, 22% seen once, with about 12% in the top ten. The sample consisted of tumor tissue. These receptors were collected from a female donor with papillary thyroid cancer or a benign thyroid nodule (not recorded which). Some clones in this sample may be carry-over from other donors' samples. Both conserved end residues are part of each CDR3. The D gene is left open where the match is weak. Expanded clones get a size class; other rows say once, few or many, or leave the size out.

CDR3,DNA,size,J,V,D
CASSLSTRTEAFF,TGTGCCAGCAGCTTAAGCACTAGGACTGAAGCTTTCTTT,many,TRBJ1-1,TRBV7-3,-
CAISEEETGGSPLHF,TGTGCCATCAGTGAAGAGGAGACCGGTGGTTCACCCCTCCACTTT,few,TRBJ1-6,TRBV2,-
CASSSWLLAGVSGELFF,TGTGCCAGCAGCTCTTGGTTACTAGCGGGAGTCTCCGGGGAGCTGTTTTTT,medium-sized,TRBJ2-2,TRBV7-2,TRBD2
CASNRGRNEQFF,TGTGCCAGCAACAGGGGGCGCAATGAGCAGTTCTTC,-,TRBJ2-1,TRBV2,TRBD1
CASENTQYEQYF,TGTGCCAGCGAAAACACCCAATACGAGCAGTACTTC,medium-sized,TRBJ2-7,TRBV6-2/TRBV6-3,-
CASSFGTSNEQFF,TGCGCCAGCAGCTTCGGGACATCCAATGAGCAGTTCTTC,-,TRBJ2-1,TRBV5-1,-
CSARATGTGQYEQYF,TGCAGTGCTAGAGCAACCGGGACAGGGCAATACGAGCAGTACTTC,-,TRBJ2-7,TRBV20-1,TRBD1
CASSRSRDRGNPQYF,TGTGCCAGCTCACGGTCCCGGGACAGGGGAAACCCCCAGTACTTC,many,TRBJ2-7,TRBV18,TRBD1
CASSSPRQETQYF,TGTGCCAGCAGTTCCCCCCGTCAAGAGACCCAGTACTTC,-,TRBJ2-5,TRBV27,-
CASNTDVGWMFF,TGTGCCAGCAACACGGACGTCGGGTGGATGTTTTTT,-,TRBJ1-4,TRBV2,-
CASSRDYPRETQYF,TGTGCCAGCAGCAGGGACTATCCAAGGGAGACCCAGTACTTC,-,TRBJ2-5,TRBV7-9,TRBD2
CASSQDRQGADNEQFF,TGTGCCAGCAGCCAAGATCGGCAGGGGGCGGACAATGAGCAGTTCTTC,many,TRBJ2-1,TRBV4-2,TRBD1
CASSMEGVRREQYF,TGTGCCAGTAGTATGGAAGGGGTTCGCCGCGAGCAGTACTTC,many,TRBJ2-7,TRBV19,-
CSARPGRTGGNTIYF,TGCAGTGCTAGACCAGGGAGGACGGGAGGAAACACCATATATTTT,-,TRBJ1-3,TRBV20-1,-
CASGPSVSAVEQYF,TGTGCTAGTGGACCTAGCGTGAGTGCTGTCGAGCAGTACTTC,-,TRBJ2-7,TRBV12-5,-
CAWREPGQGSYGYTF,TGTGCCTGGAGGGAACCGGGACAGGGATCTTATGGCTACACCTTC,-,TRBJ1-2,TRBV30,TRBD1
CASSLRGGGLAGGPEQFF,TGTGCCAGCAGCTTGAGGGGGGGCGGGCTAGCGGGAGGGCCTGAGCAGTTCTTC,many,TRBJ2-1,TRBV11-3,TRBD2
CASSPRQGGGEQYF,TGTGCCAGCAGTCCCCGACAGGGGGGAGGCGAGCAGTACTTC,medium-sized,TRBJ2-7,TRBV6-1,TRBD1
CASSLVSGSYEQYF,TGCGCCAGCAGCTTGGTTAGCGGTTCCTACGAGCAGTACTTC,-,TRBJ2-7,TRBV5-1,-
CASSARHSSFQPQHF,TGTGCCAGTAGTGCCCGACATTCAAGCTTCCAGCCCCAGCATTTT,once,TRBJ1-5,TRBV19,-
CASSGGTTSVNEQFF,TGTGCCAGCAGTGGGGGGACTACCAGTGTGAATGAGCAGTTCTTC,many,TRBJ2-1,TRBV2,TRBD2
CATSDPTSGAQETQYF,TGTGCCACCAGTGACCCGACTAGCGGAGCTCAAGAGACCCAGTACTTC,many,TRBJ2-5,TRBV24-1,TRBD2
CSARIRVGGERGEQYF,TGCAGTGCTAGGATACGCGTGGGCGGGGAAAGGGGCGAGCAGTACTTC,-,TRBJ2-7,TRBV20-1,-
CASSQVRTGGVEAFF,TGTGCCAGCAGCCAAGTGAGGACAGGGGGCGTTGAAGCTTTCTTT,medium-sized,TRBJ1-1,TRBV4-2,TRBD1
CASSLGGAVYGYTF,TGTGCCAGCAGCTTGGGGGGGGCCGTCTATGGCTACACCTTC,many,TRBJ1-2,TRBV5-6,-
CASSLGTNNSPLHF,TGTGCCAGCAGTTTAGGCACAAATAATTCACCCCTCCACTTT,few,TRBJ1-6,TRBV2,-
CASSHSGSLDEQFF,TGTGCCAGCAGCCATAGCGGGAGTTTGGATGAGCAGTTCTTC,-,TRBJ2-1,TRBV3-1,TRBD2
CAISESVGGGTDTQYF,TGTGCCATCAGTGAGTCAGTGGGAGGGGGCACAGATACGCAGTATTTT,few,TRBJ2-3,TRBV10-3,TRBD2
CSAPGQGQEGGLQTQYF,TGCAGTGCACCGGGACAGGGACAAGAAGGAGGGTTACAGACCCAGTACTTC,-,TRBJ2-5,TRBV20-1,TRBD1
CASTPGGGNTDTQYF,TGTGCCAGTACGCCCGGCGGGGGAAACACAGATACGCAGTATTTT,many,TRBJ2-3,TRBV12-3/TRBV12-4,TRBD2
CASSSPGTGYEQYF,TGCGCCAGCAGCTCTCCCGGGACAGGATACGAGCAGTACTTC,-,TRBJ2-7,TRBV5-1,TRBD1
CASSPGSYNEQFF,TGTGCCAGCAGCCCAGGCTCCTACAATGAGCAGTTCTTC,many,TRBJ2-1,TRBV7-2,-
CASSSTGTGNPYEQYF,TGTGCCAGCAGTTCAACCGGGACAGGGAATCCCTACGAGCAGTACTTC,few,TRBJ2-7,TRBV6-4,TRBD1
CAISVREDYGYTF,TGTGCCATCAGTGTTCGTGAGGACTATGGCTACACCTTC,-,TRBJ1-2,TRBV10-3,-
CAWRQGTGRATEAFF,TGTGCCTGGAGGCAAGGGACAGGGAGGGCGACTGAAGCTTTCTTT,few,TRBJ1-1,TRBV30,TRBD1
CASSQHRPGPSGGQYF,TGTGCCAGCAGCCAACACAGGCCGGGACCCTCGGGGGGGCAGTACTTC,once,TRBJ2-7,TRBV3-1,TRBD2
CASSSTDTQYF,TGTGCCAGCAGCTCTACAGATACGCAGTATTTT,many,TRBJ2-3,TRBV5-6,-
CSASSAGGAGGYTF,TGCAGTGCTAGTTCGGCAGGGGGCGCGGGAGGCTACACCTTC,once,TRBJ1-2,TRBV20-1,TRBD1
CASIYSWPYEQYF,TGTGCCAGCATTTACTCATGGCCCTACGAGCAGTACTTC,-,TRBJ2-7,TRBV6-2/TRBV6-3,-
CASSLEVAGTGELFF,TGCGCCAGCAGCTTGGAGGTAGCAGGAACCGGGGAGCTGTTTTTT,many,TRBJ2-2,TRBV5-1,-
CSVPDRWGGGYTF,TGCAGTGTCCCGGACAGGTGGGGGGGTGGCTACACCTTC,medium-sized,TRBJ1-2,TRBV20-1,TRBD1
CASKIAGEEDTQYF,TGTGCCAGCAAAATAGCGGGAGAGGAAGATACGCAGTATTTT,many,TRBJ2-3,TRBV28,TRBD2
CSATGTANTEAFF,TGCAGTGCTACCGGGACAGCTAACACTGAAGCTTTCTTT,-,TRBJ1-1,TRBV20-1,TRBD1
CASSEEGTRLSYEQYF,TGTGCCAGCAGCGAAGAGGGGACTAGGCTTTCCTACGAGCAGTACTTC,few,TRBJ2-7,TRBV11-2,TRBD2
CASSLSQIGTEAFF,TGTGCCAGCAGTTTGTCGCAAATAGGGACTGAAGCTTTCTTT,many,TRBJ1-1,TRBV28,-
CASSATRQLETQYF,TGTGCCAGCAGCGCGACTAGACAGTTGGAGACCCAGTACTTC,-,TRBJ2-5,TRBV7-6,-
CSARDAREPSYEQYF,TGCAGTGCTAGAGATGCCAGGGAACCCTCCTACGAGCAGTACTTC,-,TRBJ2-7,TRBV20-1,-
CSARVAGAYEQYF,TGCAGTGCTAGAGTAGCGGGAGCTTACGAGCAGTACTTC,-,TRBJ2-7,TRBV20-1,TRBD2
CASSYGLAGAVEQYF,TGCGCCAGCAGCTACGGACTAGCGGGAGCTGTCGAGCAGTACTTC,many,TRBJ2-7,TRBV5-1,TRBD2
CASSLGMLNEKLSF,TGTGCCAGCAGTTTAGGTATGCTTAATGAAAAACTGTCTTTT,-,TRBJ1-4,TRBV28,-
CASRGPGGRSVSNQPQHF,TGTGCCAGCAGGGGCCCCGGGGGGCGAAGTGTAAGCAACCAGCCCCAGCATTTT,-,TRBJ1-5,TRBV11-2,-
CASSTRANTEAFF,TGTGCCAGCAGCACCAGAGCGAACACTGAAGCTTTCTTT,many,TRBJ1-1,TRBV11-3,-
CATSDFKGANTGELFF,TGTGCCACCAGTGATTTTAAGGGCGCGAACACCGGGGAGCTGTTTTTT,few,TRBJ2-2,TRBV24-1,-
CATSRDYRPSTDNRQFF,TGTGCCACCAGCAGAGATTATCGGCCTAGTACTGACAATCGGCAGTTCTTC,-,TRBJ2-1,TRBV15,-
CSARLRVLAGARPSTDTQYF,TGCAGTGCTAGGCTGAGGGTACTAGCGGGAGCTAGGCCGAGCACAGATACGCAGTATTTT,-,TRBJ2-3,TRBV20-1,TRBD2